These 27 T cell receptor beta chains were all obtained from the same sample, sequenced in a study of T-cell reconstitution after alpha-beta-depleted transplantation in children. As it was prepared, the TCRbeta library received unique molecular identifiers. In TCRdb, the PCR reads were re-called with MiXCR into one record per CDR3 protein. The repertoire holds some 640,000 distinct CDR3 sequences, with approximately 16% as singletons. The input for sequencing was PBMCs from the stem cell graft donor, taken from the stem cell graft. The origin of the receptors is a human donor who donated a stem cell graft to a child with acute myeloid leukemia.

There are a few counts of this clonotype. The chain couples TRBV20-1 to TRBJ1-6, with 7 positions matching TRBD1. The trim removed 4 bases at V and 7 bases at J, leaving 7 bases unmatched. The CDR3 has 14 amino acids. CDR1 DFQATT and CDR2 SNEGSKA come from the germline V gene (reference sequence). The CDR3 region is CSATRDRPNSPLHF. The CDR3, as DNA: TGCAGTGCTACCCGGGACAGACCGAATTCACCCCTCCACTTT.

The rearrangement joins TRBV7-6 to TRBJ2-3; TRBD2 matches at 7 bases. CDR3 length: 16 residues. J gave up 1 base and V 3 bases, and 7 bases lay outside the gene matches. Germline assignment: CDR1 SGHVS and CDR2 FNYEAQ. CDR3 nucleotide sequence: TGTGCCAGCAGCTTTTTTCCGCGGGAGCGCACAGATACGCAGTATTTT. Translated, it gives CASSFFPRERTDTQYF.

This clonotype was found many times. The chain couples TRBV20-1 to TRBJ2-2, with D unresolved. Trimming left V 0 bases short and J 7 bases short, with 12 bases between. In germline, CDR1 is DFQATT, CDR2 SNEGSKA (reference sequence). This CDR3 region has 14 residues. CDR3 amino acids: CSARDLLGDGELFF. The CDR3 nucleotides are TGCAGTGCTAGAGATCTTTTGGGTGACGGGGAGCTGTTTTTT.

This clonotype has at least ten counts. The gene calls are TRBV29-1 and TRBJ2-3; 11 bases agree with TRBD1. The length of the CDR3 is 15 residues. V lost 2 bases to trimming and J lost 4 bases; unmatched junction nucleotides: 5. Germline V lookup: CDR1 SQVTM, CDR2 ANQGSEA. The CDR3 region is CSVERTGGAADTQYF. CDR3 nucleotide sequence: TGCAGCGTTGAACGGACAGGGGGCGCGGCAGATACGCAGTATTTT.

This chain's CDR3 is CASSAYRDSNTEAFF. CDR3 sequence (DNA): TGTGCCAGCAGCGCATACAGGGATTCCAACACTGAAGCTTTCTTT. This chain links TRBV21-1 with TRBJ1-1; the listed D gene, TRBD1, was not tested against the DNA. TRBV21-1 is a listed pseudogene. The CDR3 sequence is 15 residues long.

J is TRBJ2-4 and V is TRBV5-1; 7 nucleotides line up with TRBD1. The CDR3 extends over 14 amino acids. Germline-derived CDR1 and CDR2 are SGHRS and YFSETQ. The V segment lost 2 bases and the J segment 5 bases; nucleotides outside the gene matches: 4. The CDR3 protein is CASSFGTAENIQYF. The CDR3 DNA reads as TGCGCCAGCAGCTTCGGGACAGCAGAAAACATTCAGTACTTC.

This clonotype came up a few times. The rearrangement uses TRBV7-2 and TRBJ2-3; 10 bases are a match to TRBD1. J was trimmed by 5 bases and V by 1 base; bases with no gene match: 3. CDR3 size: 15 residues. Germline CDR1 is SGHTA and CDR2 is FQGNSA. As DNA, the CDR3 is TGTGCCAGCAGCTTAGGGACAGGGGGTCTAGATACGCAGTATTTT. Translating it yields CASSLGTGGLDTQYF.

This chain joins TRBV3-1 and TRBJ1-1; D is unclear. CDR3 length: 12 residues. The germline CDR1 and CDR2 sequences are LGHDT and YNNKEL (reference sequence). V lost 0 bases and J lost 11, with 10 bases in between. CDR3 bases: TGTGCCAGCAGCCAAGAAAACAGCGAGGCTTTCTTT. It is translated as CASSQENSEAFF.

This clonotype was seen only a few times. The gene calls are TRBV4-3 and TRBJ2-1; 8 bases match TRBD2. CDR3 length: 15 amino acids. V trimming: 2 bases; J trimming: 8 bases; junction bases outside the gene matches: 8. Per germline, CDR1 LGHNA and CDR2 YSLEER. CDR3: CASSQLTGGPHEQFF. In DNA form, the CDR3 reads TGCGCCAGCAGCCAACTTACGGGGGGGCCCCATGAGCAGTTCTTC.

This clonotype was detected only a few times. The chain recombines TRBV7-2 with TRBJ2-7; D could derive from TRBD1 or TRBD2 (6 bases each). The CDR3 sequence is 16 residues long. Germline V gives CDR1 SGHTA, CDR2 FQGNSA. Trimming stripped 0 bases from V and 2 bases from J, with 14 bases between. The CDR3 coding sequence is TGTGCCAGCAGCTTAGCATTAGGGGGGATCGCCTACGAGCAGTACTTC. This codes for CASSLALGGIAYEQYF.

This clonotype was counted at least ten times. The CDR3 DNA reads TGCAGTGCTATGGGGGGGACCACCGGGGAGCTGTTTTTT. Protein: CSAMGGTTGELFF. This sequence joins TRBV20-1 and TRBJ2-2; 7 bases match TRBD2. With 4 bases clipped from V and 4 bases from J, the junction kept 3 bases outside the gene matches. From germline, CDR1 is DFQATT and CDR2 SNEGSKA (reference sequence). The CDR3 runs 13 residues.

This clonotype was counted at least ten times. This chain links TRBV20-1 with TRBJ2-3; D not resolved. The germline V and J ends were trimmed by 7 bases and 0 bases, with 8 bases remaining between them. In germline, CDR1 is DFQATT, CDR2 SNEGSKA (reference sequence). This CDR3 region has 12 residues. DNA for the CDR3: TGCAGTGAGGCTACCAGCACAGATACGCAGTATTTT. Protein: CSEATSTDTQYF.

This clonotype was observed a handful of times. V gene TRBV5-1 combines with J gene TRBJ2-2; D possibly corresponds to TRBD1 (5 bases). There are 16 residues in the CDR3. V was clipped by 3 bases and J by 2 bases, with 14 bases between them. CDR1 and CDR2 from the germline V gene are SGHRS and YFSETQ. The CDR3 coding sequence is TGCGCCAGCAGCTGGGCGTCGACAGATAACACCGGGGAGCTGTTTTTT. It encodes CASSWASTDNTGELFF.

This clonotype has just a few counts. As DNA, the CDR3 is TGTGCCAGCAGCTTAACAAGGGACAGGGCAAATGAGCAGTTCTTC. It translates to CASSLTRDRANEQFF. V gene TRBV7-2 combines with J gene TRBJ2-1, with 9 bases matching TRBD1. Germline V gene sequence: CDR1 SGHTA, CDR2 FQGNSA. The CDR3 consists of 15 residues. Unmatched junction bases numbered 6, after V lost 2 bases and J lost 7 bases.

At least ten counts were recorded for this clonotype. The CDR3 reads CSARPRQANTGELFF. The CDR3 DNA sequence: TGCAGTGCTAGACCCAGACAGGCTAACACCGGGGAGCTGTTTTTT. The chain carries TRBV20-1 and TRBJ2-2, with a possible D match to TRBD1 (6 bases). The V end was cut by 2 bases, the J end by 2 bases, with 12 bases between. The CDR3 runs to 15 residues. Germline V CDR1 and CDR2: DFQATT, SNEGSKA (reference sequence).

This clonotype has only one observation. This may stem from a read error, because a much larger clone lies one nucleotide away. J is TRBJ2-1 and V is TRBV15; possibly TRBD1 for D (6 bases). V shed 1 base and J shed 2 bases, with 12 bases lying between them. Germline loops: CDR1 LNHNV, CDR2 YYDKDF (reference sequence). The CDR3 sequence is 16 residues long. CDR3 residues: CATSRGRGSAYNEQFF. The CDR3 region has the DNA TGTGCCACCAGCAGAGGCAGGGGTTCGGCCTACAATGAGCAGTTCTTC. The full variable domain, in which reference TRBV15 and TRBJ2-1 provide the parts outside the CDR3, is DAMVIQNPRYQVTQFGKPVTLSCSQTLNHNVMYWYQQKSSQAPKLLFHYYDKDFNNEADTPDNFQSRRPNTSFCFLDIRSPGLGDTAMYLCATSRGRGSAYNEQFFGPGTRLTVL.

This sequence joins TRBV28 and TRBJ2-3, with D perhaps TRBD2 (6 bases). The V end was cut by 6 bases, the J end by 0 bases, with 13 bases between. The CDR3 length is 15 residues. Germline lookup yields CDR1 MDHEN and CDR2 SYDVKM. CDR3 coding DNA: TGTGCCAGCAGACTGATAGCGGAGAGCACAGATACGCAGTATTTT. Amino acids: CASRLIAESTDTQYF.

V gene TRBV7-9 combines with J gene TRBJ2-7, with 8 bases aligning to TRBD1. The J segment lost 2 bases and the V segment lost 5 bases, leaving 5 bases of the junction unmatched. The CDR3 is 14 amino acids. Germline V gene data show CDR1 as SEHNR and CDR2 as FQNEAQ (reference sequence). In DNA form, the CDR3 reads TGTGCCAGCAGCCCTGAGGACAGGGCCTACGAGCAGTACGTC. Translation gives CASSPEDRAYEQYV.

This clonotype occurred many times. The rearrangement links TRBV6-5 to TRBJ1-3; D is unclear. The CDR3 is made up of 16 amino acids. Trimming shortened V by 0 bases and J by 0 bases, and 9 bases separated the two germline ends. Per germline, CDR1 MNHEY and CDR2 SVGAGI. The CDR3: CASSYSRQFSGNTIYF. The CDR3 bases are TGTGCCAGCAGTTACTCGCGGCAGTTCTCTGGAAACACCATATATTTT.

This chain uses TRBV4-3 with TRBJ1-1; D might be TRBD1 (5 bases). CDR3 length: 13 amino acids. The V end was cut by 7 bases, the J end by 7 bases, with 16 bases between. CDR1 and CDR2 (germline): LGHNA, YSLEER. The CDR3 coding sequence is TGCGCCAGCACCCTATCCAGGGAACATGAAGCTTTCTTT. The encoded protein is CASTLSREHEAFF.

V gene TRBV12-3 or TRBV12-4 combines with J gene TRBJ1-2; TRBD1 aligns across 8 bases. The V segment lost 5 bases and the J segment 8 bases; nucleotides outside the gene matches: 7. CDR3 length: 13 amino acids. CDR3 coding DNA: TGTGCCAGCAGTCCAGGGGGCTCCTTGGGCTACACCTTC. The encoded protein is CASSPGGSLGYTF.

This clonotype was seen many times. The chain is built from TRBV6-1 and TRBJ2-7; TRBD2 is a possible D gene (5 bases). Germline-derived CDR1 and CDR2 are MNHNS and SASEGT. The CDR3 runs 14 residues. The germline V and J ends were trimmed by 6 bases and 0 bases, with 12 bases remaining between them. The CDR3 nucleotides are TGTGCCAGCAGACCTAGAGGGAACTCCTACGAGCAGTACTTC. Residues: CASRPRGNSYEQYF.

This chain joins TRBV27 and TRBJ1-1; 7 bases agree with TRBD1. The CDR3 covers 13 residues. Germline CDR1 is MNHEY and CDR2 is SMNVEV (reference sequence). V lost 6 bases and J lost 7; bases outside the gene matches: 8. CDR3 loop: CASSPKQGSEAFF. CDR3 sequence (DNA): TGTGCCAGCAGCCCAAAACAGGGGAGTGAAGCTTTCTTT.

This clonotype was recorded at least ten times. The rearrangement uses TRBV20-1 and TRBJ1-2; D is undetermined. V dropped 6 bases and J dropped 6 bases, with 8 bases sitting between them. CDR3 length: 10 amino acids. Germline V lookup: CDR1 DFQATT, CDR2 SNEGSKA (reference sequence). This CDR3 reads CSADPDGYTF. As DNA, the CDR3 is TGCAGTGCGGACCCTGATGGCTACACCTTC.

This chain links TRBV7-9 with TRBJ1-2, with 8 bases aligning to TRBD1. This CDR3 has 15 residues. Losses at the gene ends were 5 bases for V and 6 bases for J; bases not matched to a gene: 11. CDR1 SEHNR and CDR2 FQNEAQ come from the germline V gene (reference sequence). CDR3 nucleotides: TGTGCCAGCAGCCGAGGACGTCGGACAGGGAATGGCTACACCTTC. Its protein product is CASSRGRRTGNGYTF. The full variable domain, in which reference TRBV7-9 and TRBJ1-2 provide the parts outside the CDR3, is DTGVSQNPRHKITKRGQNVTFRCDPISEHNRLYWYRQTLGQGPEFLTYFQNEAQLEKSRLLSDRFSAERPKGSFSTLEIQRTEQGDSAMYLCASSRGRRTGNGYTFGSGTRLTVV.

There are a few counts of this clonotype. The rearrangement uses TRBV7-8 and TRBJ1-5; D call uncertain. The germline V gene encodes CDR1 SGHVS and CDR2 FQNEAQ. The CDR3 is 18 amino acids. Trimming stripped 1 base from V and 0 bases from J, with 16 bases between. The CDR3 DNA sequence: TGTGCCAGCAGCTTAGTTGCAGGAAATGTGGGTAGCAATCAGCCCCAGCATTTT. This sequence encodes CASSLVAGNVGSNQPQHF.

This chain uses TRBV28 with TRBJ2-3, with TRBD2 identical over 8 bases. V trimming: 5 bases; J trimming: 4 bases; junction bases outside the gene matches: 14. Looked up from germline, CDR1 is MDHEN and CDR2 is SYDVKM. The CDR3 is 17 residues long. This CDR3 reads CASSVWSSGRGSDTQYF. CDR3 bases: TGTGCCAGCAGTGTGTGGTCTAGCGGGCGAGGGTCAGATACGCAGTATTTT.